These T cell receptor beta chains were read from a single sample in a study of T cell repertoires in cytomegalovirus infection. TCRdb re-derived calls from the reads in MiXCR, one entry per CDR3 protein. The table has 200,000 or so distinct CDR3 sequences, 28% seen once; the top ten hold under 35%. The sequencing input was PBMCs. The receptors stem from a human donor in good health (CMV status not recorded). Some clones in this sample may be carry-over from other donors' samples. Each CDR3 is given with its conserved first and last residue. The D gene is left open where the match is weak. Clone size is given for some rows only: seen once, a few or many times, or a class if the clone is expanded.

j_call d_call v_call clone_size cdr3_aa
TRBJ2-3 NA TRBV11-2 few CASRGGTLTDTQYF
TRBJ2-1 NA TRBV10-3 NA CAISETGLGEQFF
TRBJ2-3 NA TRBV7-6 many CASSLFLKPGIASTDTQYF
TRBJ2-5 NA TRBV20-1 few CSARDPRGAETQYF
TRBJ2-2 TRBD1 TRBV6-6 NA CASSLDRANTGELFF
TRBJ1-2 TRBD1 TRBV7-3 many CASSRGQGGSYGYTF
TRBJ1-5 NA TRBV20-1 NA CSAREDSRHQPQHF
TRBJ1-2 NA TRBV29-1 NA CSVDGGIGNGYTF
TRBJ1-1 TRBD1 TRBV11-2 once CASSLLNRGDTEAFF
TRBJ1-1 TRBD1 TRBV7-8 many CASSPGTGWTEAFF
TRBJ2-2 TRBD1 TRBV28 NA CASSPGGRGYTGELFF
TRBJ2-1 NA TRBV7-3 few CASSGGRREEQFF
TRBJ2-7 NA TRBV7-8 few CASSSGVSYEQYF
TRBJ2-1 NA TRBV6-1 NA CASRRDVDEQFF
TRBJ2-1 NA TRBV7-2 NA CASSLGAGAYNEQFF
TRBJ2-1 NA TRBV7-3 few CASSSGVYNEQFF
TRBJ2-1 NA TRBV7-2 many CASSLAVGGLYNEQFF
TRBJ2-7 NA TRBV7-2 NA CASSSFRGEYEQYF
TRBJ2-1 NA TRBV12-3/TRBV12-4 NA CASSQGGNEQFF
TRBJ1-1 NA TRBV2 NA CASSLLAGVATEAFF
TRBJ2-5 NA TRBV20-1 NA CSATLGETQYF
TRBJ1-1 TRBD1 TRBV12-3/TRBV12-4 NA CASRVTGVNTEAFF
TRBJ1-5 TRBD1 TRBV19 few CASSSDRVSQPQHF
TRBJ2-2 TRBD1 TRBV6-5 few CASMDRALNTGELFF
TRBJ2-3 NA TRBV29-1 few CSVGHGDTQYF
TRBJ1-6 NA TRBV6-2/TRBV6-3 few CASSPLPQSHSPLHF
TRBJ2-3 NA TRBV20-1 few CSASPGLPRTDTQYF